What follows are 13 T cell receptor beta chains derived from one specimen sequenced in a study of cytomegalovirus exposure and HLA in healthy donors. Vbeta (60) and Jbeta (13) primers were used in the PCR. Data came from immunoSEQ multiplex PCR; TCRdb stores just in-frame clones and leaves some out. In total, the table holds some 120,000 clones. Sequencing used PBMCs. The receptor source for this set is a man between 18 and 29 years old in good health and CMV-seronegative.

V usage is TRBV6-5 and J usage is TRBJ1-1; 8 nucleotides align to TRBD1. CDR3 length equals 14 residues. Germline-derived CDR1 and CDR2 are MNHEY and SVGAGI. With V trimmed by 4 bases and J by 6 bases, 7 bases remained unmatched. This CDR3 reads CASSLDRVIAEAFF. CDR3 sequence (DNA): TGTGCCAGCAGTTTGGACAGGGTGATAGCTGAAGCTTTCTTT.

The chain employs TRBV6-4 and TRBJ2-6, with 8 bases aligning to TRBD1. With V trimmed by 0 bases and J by 2 bases, 12 bases remained unmatched. Germline V gene sequence: CDR1 MRHNA, CDR2 SNTAGT. This CDR3 is built from 20 residues. CDR3 nucleotides: TGTGCCAGCAGTGACTCTGGGCTCGGACAGGGAGAGCCTGGGGCCAACGTCCTGACTTTC. Protein sequence: CASSDSGLGQGEPGANVLTF.

The chain uses TRBV5-1 and TRBJ1-1; TRBD1 might be the D (5 bases). The V end lost 0 bases, the J end lost 4 bases, and 13 bases lay between the germline ends. The length of the CDR3 is 15 residues. Looked up from germline, CDR1 is SGHRS and CDR2 is YFSETQ. CDR3 nucleotides: TGCGCCAGCAGCTTGGCCCCAGGGCCCGGCACTGAAGCTTTCTTT. Encoded protein: CASSLAPGPGTEAFF.

J is TRBJ2-7 and V is TRBV18, with 8 bases fitting TRBD2. The CDR3 spans 18 residues. Germline CDR1 reads KGHSH; CDR2 reads LQKENI. The V and J ends lost 2 bases and 4 bases, in that order; junction bases with no gene match: 16. The CDR3 loop reads CASSPKARGGYVEYEQYF. Here the CDR3 DNA reads TGTGCCAGCTCACCAAAGGCCCGGGGGGGATATGTTGAGTACGAGCAGTACTTC.

This chain connects TRBV9 to TRBJ1-5, with 8 bases matching TRBD1. V shed 0 bases, J shed 6 bases, and the junction held 5 bases outside the gene matches. This CDR3 is 15 amino acids long. Germline-derived CDR1 and CDR2 are SGDLS and YYNGEE. The CDR3 DNA reads TGTGCCAGCAGCGTAGGAACAGGGGGGGTTCAGCCCCAGCATTTT. Translation gives CASSVGTGGVQPQHF.

The rearrangement uses TRBV28 and TRBJ1-1; no clear D. Germline lookup yields CDR1 MDHEN and CDR2 SYDVKM. Deletions cut 2 bases from V and 0 bases from J, with 7 bases between. CDR3 size: 14 residues. CDR3 protein: CASSLRRVNTEAFF. The CDR3 DNA sequence: TGTGCCAGCAGTTTAAGACGGGTGAACACTGAAGCTTTCTTT.

The chain has TRBV7-3 and TRBJ1-6; 7 bases are a match to TRBD1. Germline V gives CDR1 SGHTA, CDR2 FQGTGA. CDR3 length: 14 residues. J gave up 10 bases and V 2 bases, and 5 bases lay outside the gene matches. Written as DNA, the CDR3 is TGTGCCAGCAGCTTAGACAGGGCGGGATCACCCCTCCACTTT. Residues: CASSLDRAGSPLHF. The entire variable domain, with the rest obtained from reference TRBV7-3 and TRBJ1-6, is as follows: GAGVSQTPSNKVTEKGKYVELRCDPISGHTALYWYRQSLGQGPEFLIYFQGTGAADDSGLPNDRFFAVRPEGSVSTLKIQRTERGDSAVYLCASSLDRAGSPLHFGNGTRLTVT.

The CDR3 sequence: CASSGAPGGGYYGYTF. The CDR3 DNA is TGTGCCAGCAGCGGGGCCCCGGGGGGAGGGTACTATGGCTACACCTTC. The chain combines TRBV9 with TRBJ1-2; D perhaps matches TRBD1 (5 bases). This CDR3 region has 16 residues. The germline gives CDR1 SGDLS, CDR2 YYNGEE. The V and J ends lost 3 bases and 3 bases respectively, with 18 bases between them.

The J gene is TRBJ1-1, the V gene TRBV5-1, with a tentative D call TRBD1 (5 bases). The germline V and J ends were trimmed by 3 bases and 3 bases, with 15 bases remaining between them. From germline, CDR1 is SGHRS and CDR2 YFSETQ. The length of the CDR3 is 15 residues. The CDR3, as DNA: TGCGCCAGCAGCTCTGTCAGGGTAGGTGACACTGAAGCTTTCTTT. As protein: CASSSVRVGDTEAFF.

The rearrangement links TRBV10-3 to TRBJ2-7; perhaps TRBD1 as D (5 bases). CDR3 size: 14 residues. V was clipped by 3 bases and J by 3 bases, with 12 bases between them. CDR1 and CDR2 from the germline V gene are ENHRY and SYGVKD. The CDR3 here is CAISESREYYEQYF. The CDR3 DNA is TGTGCCATCAGTGAAAGCAGGGAATACTACGAGCAGTACTTC.

The chain carries TRBV4-2 and TRBJ2-7, with D possibly TRBD2 on 6 matching bases. V lost 4 bases to trimming and J lost 7 bases, with 20 bases between them. CDR1 and CDR2 from the germline V gene are LGHNA and YNFKEQ. The CDR3 consists of 15 residues. The CDR3 DNA reads TGTGCCAGCAGCCCCTCCAGGGTTACTAGCTATGAGCAGTACTTC. The encoded protein is CASSPSRVTSYEQYF.

V gene TRBV30 combines with J gene TRBJ2-7; 10 positions match TRBD2. Germline-derived CDR1 and CDR2 are GTSNPN and SVGIG (reference sequence). With 6 bases clipped from V and 7 bases from J, the junction kept 9 bases outside the gene matches. The CDR3 has 13 residues. CDR3 in amino acids: CACLASGRTEQYF. The CDR3, as DNA: TGTGCCTGTTTAGCTAGCGGGAGAACGGAGCAGTACTTC.

J is TRBJ2-3 and V is TRBV29-1; D is undetermined. The length of the CDR3 is 11 residues. Germline assignment: CDR1 SQVTM and CDR2 ANQGSEA. The CDR3 is CRVLIRDTQYF. CDR3 coding DNA: TGCAGGGTGCTCATCCGGGATACGCAGTATTTT.